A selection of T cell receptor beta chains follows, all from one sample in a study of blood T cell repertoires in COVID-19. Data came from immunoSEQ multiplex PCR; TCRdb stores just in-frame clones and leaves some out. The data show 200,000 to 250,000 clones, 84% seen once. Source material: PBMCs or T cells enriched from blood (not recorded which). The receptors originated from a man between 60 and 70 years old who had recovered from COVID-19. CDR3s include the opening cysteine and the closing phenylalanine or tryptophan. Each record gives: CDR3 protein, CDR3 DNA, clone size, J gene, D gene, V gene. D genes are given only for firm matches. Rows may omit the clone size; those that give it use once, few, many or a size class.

CDR3: CAISDGGSSGNTIYF; DNA: TGTGCCATCAGTGACGGGGGTAGCTCTGGAAACACCATATATTTT; size: NA; J: TRBJ1-3; D: NA; V: TRBV10-3
CDR3: CATSRAFQGNYGYTF; DNA: TGTGCCACCAGCAGAGCTTTCCAGGGGAACTATGGCTACACCTTC; size: NA; J: TRBJ1-2; D: NA; V: TRBV15
CDR3: CASSLGSGTETQYF; DNA: TGTGCCAGCAGCTTAGGTAGCGGGACAGAGACCCAGTACTTC; size: few; J: TRBJ2-5; D: TRBD2; V: TRBV7-2
CDR3: CASSLPAGGLYEQYF; DNA: TGTGCCAGCAGCTTACCCGCCGGGGGGCTCTACGAGCAGTACTTC; size: NA; J: TRBJ2-7; D: NA; V: TRBV7-6
CDR3: CAISSARSRDRGGQYF; DNA: TGTGCCATCAGCAGTGCCCGCTCCCGGGACAGGGGTGGCCAGTACTTC; size: NA; J: TRBJ2-5; D: TRBD1; V: TRBV10-3
CDR3: CASSSGQGNQPQHF; DNA: TGTGCCAGCAGTTCAGGACAGGGCAATCAGCCCCAGCATTTT; size: few; J: TRBJ1-5; D: TRBD1; V: TRBV27
CDR3: CASSGGVGTEAFF; DNA: TGCGCCAGCAGTGGCGGGGTAGGCACTGAAGCTTTCTTT; size: NA; J: TRBJ1-1; D: NA; V: TRBV10-1
CDR3: CASSEARDRGYGYTF; DNA: TGTGCCAGCAGTGAAGCTCGGGACAGGGGGTATGGCTACACCTTC; size: NA; J: TRBJ1-2; D: TRBD1; V: TRBV6-1
CDR3: CASSAAGLREETQYF; DNA: TGTGCCAGCAGCGCTGCGGGACTCCGGGAAGAGACCCAGTACTTC; size: NA; J: TRBJ2-5; D: NA; V: TRBV9
CDR3: CASSLQRGGRWETQYF; DNA: TGTGCCAGCAGTTTACAGCGGGGGGGCCGTTGGGAGACCCAGTACTTC; size: NA; J: TRBJ2-5; D: TRBD2; V: TRBV27
CDR3: CASSPEVPSHYGYTF; DNA: TGCGCCAGCAGCCCCGAGGTCCCCTCCCACTATGGCTACACCTTC; size: NA; J: TRBJ1-2; D: NA; V: TRBV4-3
CDR3: CASSLLVTDTQYF; DNA: TGTGCCAGCAGCTTACTAGTCACAGATACGCAGTATTTT; size: NA; J: TRBJ2-3; D: NA; V: TRBV11-2
CDR3: CASSLSGTGYSYEQYF; DNA: TGTGCCAGCAGCCTGTCTGGGACAGGATACTCCTACGAGCAGTACTTC; size: NA; J: TRBJ2-7; D: TRBD1; V: TRBV3-1/TRBV3-2
CDR3: CATSDSFSRDRGYETQYF; DNA: TGTGCCACCAGTGATTCTTTCTCTCGGGACAGGGGTTATGAGACCCAGTACTTC; size: NA; J: TRBJ2-5; D: TRBD1; V: TRBV24-1
CDR3: CASGGQGVVYTF; DNA: TGTGCCAGCGGGGGACAGGGAGTTGTCTACACCTTC; size: NA; J: TRBJ1-2; D: TRBD1; V: TRBV6-5
CDR3: CASSDGTPENIQYF; DNA: TGCGCCAGCAGTGACGGGACACCCGAAAACATTCAGTACTTC; size: NA; J: TRBJ2-4; D: NA; V: TRBV5-1
CDR3: CASSYGTRSEAFF; DNA: TGTGCCAGCAGCTACGGGACAAGGAGTGAAGCTTTCTTT; size: few; J: TRBJ1-1; D: NA; V: TRBV7-8
CDR3: CASAPRHTGGDGNTIYF; DNA: TGTGCCAGTGCGCCTCGGCATACAGGGGGCGACGGAAACACCATATATTTT; size: once; J: TRBJ1-3; D: TRBD1; V: TRBV19
CDR3: CASSPGGNYGYTF; DNA: TGCGCCAGCAGCCCCGGGGGGAACTATGGCTACACCTTC; size: few; J: TRBJ1-2; D: NA; V: TRBV5-1
CDR3: CASSQGLAGGKETQYF; DNA: TGTGCCAGCAGCCAAGGTCTAGCGGGCGGAAAAGAGACCCAGTACTTC; size: NA; J: TRBJ2-5; D: TRBD2; V: TRBV14
CDR3: CASRDTGVEGYTF; DNA: TGTGCCAGCAGGGACACGGGGGTTGAAGGCTACACCTTC; size: NA; J: TRBJ1-2; D: NA; V: TRBV6-5
CDR3: CASSDQGLTNEKLFF; DNA: TGTGCCAGTAGTGACCAGGGTCTAACTAATGAAAAACTGTTTTTT; size: NA; J: TRBJ1-4; D: NA; V: TRBV19
CDR3: CATRRTGGDNEQFF; DNA: TGTGCCACCAGGAGGACAGGGGGAGACAATGAGCAGTTCTTC; size: NA; J: TRBJ2-1; D: TRBD1; V: TRBV24-1
CDR3: CASSRSAYGYTF; DNA: TGTGCCAGCAGCCGGTCCGCGTATGGCTACACCTTC; size: NA; J: TRBJ1-2; D: NA; V: TRBV3-1/TRBV3-2
CDR3: CATSTSQFYGYTF; DNA: TGTGCCACCAGCACATCACAGTTCTATGGCTACACCTTC; size: NA; J: TRBJ1-2; D: NA; V: TRBV24-1
CDR3: CASGTAYSGANVLTF; DNA: TGTGCCAGCGGGACAGCGTACTCTGGGGCCAACGTCCTGACTTTC; size: NA; J: TRBJ2-6; D: TRBD1; V: TRBV19
CDR3: CASSLSLGDSNQPQHF; DNA: TGTGCCAGCAGCTTGTCCCTCGGGGATAGCAATCAGCCCCAGCATTTT; size: NA; J: TRBJ1-5; D: NA; V: TRBV5-6
CDR3: CASSPTSGGQFF; DNA: TGTGCCAGCAGTCCGACTAGCGGGGGCCAGTTCTTC; size: NA; J: TRBJ2-1; D: TRBD2; V: TRBV27
CDR3: CASSVGSGTDNEQFF; DNA: TGTGCCAGCAGCGTAGGGTCAGGGACTGACAATGAGCAGTTCTTC; size: NA; J: TRBJ2-1; D: NA; V: TRBV9
CDR3: CASTVAGRTDTQYF; DNA: TGTGCCAGCACCGTAGCGGGGAGGACAGATACGCAGTATTTT; size: NA; J: TRBJ2-3; D: TRBD2; V: TRBV6-5
CDR3: CASRGRAANTEAFF; DNA: TGTGCCAGCAGGGGCAGGGCAGCAAACACTGAAGCTTTCTTT; size: NA; J: TRBJ1-1; D: NA; V: TRBV6-5
CDR3: CASSALAGGTDTQYF; DNA: TGTGCCAGCAGCGCACTAGCGGGTGGCACAGATACGCAGTATTTT; size: NA; J: TRBJ2-3; D: TRBD2; V: TRBV7-3
CDR3: CASSLGVANYGYTF; DNA: TGTGCCAGCAGTCTCGGAGTAGCTAACTATGGCTACACCTTC; size: few; J: TRBJ1-2; D: NA; V: TRBV7-2
CDR3: CATSVWAPSGGVYNEQFF; DNA: TGTGCCACCAGTGTTTGGGCGCCTAGCGGGGGAGTCTACAATGAGCAGTTCTTC; size: NA; J: TRBJ2-1; D: TRBD2; V: TRBV24-1
CDR3: CASSLVEASHGNTIYF; DNA: TGTGCCAGCAGCTTAGTTGAGGCCTCACACGGAAACACCATATATTTT; size: once; J: TRBJ1-3; D: NA; V: TRBV11-2
CDR3: CASSVVAGDTGELFF; DNA: TGTGCCAGCAGCGTTGTGGCAGGGGACACCGGGGAGCTGTTTTTT; size: NA; J: TRBJ2-2; D: NA; V: TRBV9
CDR3: CASSSTSGGGIGELFF; DNA: TGTGCCAGCAGCTCGACTAGCGGGGGCGGAATCGGGGAGCTGTTTTTT; size: NA; J: TRBJ2-2; D: TRBD2; V: TRBV3-1/TRBV3-2
CDR3: CATGDRRDYGYTF; DNA: TGTGCCACGGGGGACAGGAGAGACTATGGCTACACCTTC; size: NA; J: TRBJ1-2; D: TRBD1; V: TRBV10-3
CDR3: CASSSGDRGPPSPLHF; DNA: TGCGCCAGCAGCTCGGGGGACAGGGGGCCACCATCACCCCTCCACTTT; size: NA; J: TRBJ1-6; D: TRBD1; V: TRBV5-1
CDR3: CASSIWEGTQPQHF; DNA: TGTGCCAGTAGTATTTGGGAGGGAACTCAGCCCCAGCATTTT; size: NA; J: TRBJ1-5; D: NA; V: TRBV19
CDR3: CAWSAGGGNEKLFF; DNA: TGTGCCTGGAGCGCGGGCGGGGGAAATGAAAAACTGTTTTTT; size: NA; J: TRBJ1-4; D: NA; V: TRBV30
CDR3: CASSLLQTYEQYF; DNA: TGTGCCAGCAGTTTATTACAAACCTACGAGCAGTACTTC; size: NA; J: TRBJ2-7; D: NA; V: TRBV12-3/TRBV12-4
CDR3: CASSRGGAEAFF; DNA: TGTGCCAGCAGTCGAGGGGGGGCTGAAGCTTTCTTT; size: NA; J: TRBJ1-1; D: NA; V: TRBV2
CDR3: CASSLMPGLNYGYTF; DNA: TGTGCCAGCAGCTTAATGCCGGGACTGAACTATGGCTACACCTTC; size: NA; J: TRBJ1-2; D: NA; V: TRBV11-2
CDR3: CASSPSVDQPQHF; DNA: TGTGCCAGCAGCCCCTCTGTCGATCAGCCCCAGCATTTT; size: NA; J: TRBJ1-5; D: NA; V: TRBV3-1/TRBV3-2
CDR3: CASSYNEGAYEQYF; DNA: TGTGCCAGCAGTTACAATGAGGGGGCCTACGAGCAGTACTTC; size: NA; J: TRBJ2-7; D: NA; V: TRBV6-5
CDR3: CASSPQGGGYGYTF; DNA: TGTGCCAGCAGCCCCCAGGGAGGGGGCTATGGCTACACCTTC; size: NA; J: TRBJ1-2; D: NA; V: TRBV14
CDR3: CASSLGQGAYNEQFF; DNA: TGTGCCAGCAGCTTGGGGCAGGGGGCCTACAATGAGCAGTTCTTC; size: few; J: TRBJ2-1; D: TRBD1; V: TRBV5-5
CDR3: CASSRSLGSTDTQYF; DNA: TGTGCCAGCTCACGATCACTAGGTAGCACAGATACGCAGTATTTT; size: NA; J: TRBJ2-3; D: NA; V: TRBV18
CDR3: CASSFGSGYNEQFF; DNA: TGTGCCAGCAGCTTTGGTAGCGGCTACAATGAGCAGTTCTTC; size: few; J: TRBJ2-1; D: NA; V: TRBV7-9
CDR3: CASSPQRGAGSPLHF; DNA: TGTGCCAGCAGCCCCCAGCGGGGGGCAGGGTCACCCCTCCACTTT; size: once; J: TRBJ1-6; D: NA; V: TRBV27